This TCR beta chain was sequenced for a study of T-cell memory formation after mild COVID-19. Study at large: TCR clusters were mostly donor specific. Broader study findings: Balance between CD4 and CD8 was seen in clones contracting day 15 to 85, and a CD4+ lean was seen in later expanders. Certain responding clones were present in pre-infection memory, suggesting participation of cross-reactive memory.

On this clonotype itself: What it binds is unknown.

Each CDR3 protein gets one entry after TCRdb re-called the 5' RACE reads with MiXCR. In the table there are around 310,000 distinct CDR3 sequences, around 15% of which are singletons. Trimming stripped 1 base from V and 1 base from J, with 10 bases between. The CDR3 covers 15 residues. Germline V gene sequence: CDR1 LGHNA, CDR2 YSLEER. Specimen: PBMCs or a T cell subset sorted from them (not recorded which). This receptor was taken from a young man who had mild COVID-19 (a few samples of this study predate the infection). Cell type and time point are not known. The chain joins TRBV4-3 to TRBJ1-2; D remains unclear. This chain's CDR3 is CASSQGRRNNYGYTF. The DNA of the CDR3 is TGCGCCAGCAGCCAAGGCCGACGGAATAACTATGGCTACACCTTC.